This T cell receptor beta chain was recorded in a study of T cell repertoires in cytomegalovirus infection. Study-wide context: Indications came from public TCR beta signatures; they pointed to CMV infection and to a matching HLA type. General study points: CMV-specific HLA-C-restricted TCR beta clonotypes dominated the ex vivo response. Individuals carrying CMV plus the relevant HLA were identified by cumulative frequency of public TCR beta families.

The germline V gene encodes CDR1 DFQATT and CDR2 SNEGSKA (reference sequence). The length of the CDR3 is 12 residues. V was trimmed by 3 bases and J by 9 bases, leaving 12 bases between them. In regard to this clonotype: Its antigen is unknown.

Via MiXCR, TCRdb re-called the reads, giving one row per CDR3 protein. Seen here are 300,000 or so distinct CDR3 sequences, about 25% observed once, and the top ten hold 14%. What was sequenced was PBMCs. V is TRBV20-1 and J is TRBJ2-1; D tentatively reads TRBD1 or TRBD2 (5 bases each). The clonotype was recovered from a human donor in good health (CMV status not recorded). Some clones in this sample may be carry-over from other donors' samples. DNA of the CDR3: TGCAGTGCTAGTTACCGGGGCGCTGAGCAGTTCTTC. It translates to CSASYRGAEQFF.